This passage covers 31 T cell receptor beta chains from one sample sequenced in a study of cytomegalovirus exposure and HLA in healthy donors. The PCR employed 60 Vbeta primers together with 13 Jbeta primers. Only in-frame clones appear in the TCRdb table, and some are missing; sequencing was by immunoSEQ multiplex PCR. Recorded here are about 170,000 clones; the top ten clones represent 0.65% to 0.9%. Source material: PBMCs. These receptors were collected from a woman under 30 in good health and CMV-seropositive.

The chain has TRBV4-3 and TRBJ2-2; D ambiguous. The V and J ends lost 0 bases and 1 base respectively, with 6 bases between them. The length of the CDR3 is 15 residues. Germline CDR1 LGHNA, CDR2 YSLEER. The DNA of the CDR3 is TGCGCCAGCAGCCAAGATTCACAGAACACCGGGGAGCTGTTTTTT. Its translation is CASSQDSQNTGELFF.

This chain connects TRBV5-1 to TRBJ2-5; TRBD2 is a possible D gene (5 bases). The V gene's germline CDR1 is SGHRS and CDR2 YFSETQ. V lost 4 bases to trimming and J lost 5 bases, with 18 bases between them. The CDR3 runs 15 residues. CDR3 residues: CASSGPSGGGETQYF. The CDR3 DNA reads as TGCGCCAGCAGCGGGCCCAGCGGAGGCGGGGAGACCCAGTACTTC.

J is TRBJ2-2 and V is TRBV10-2; TRBD1 is a possible D gene (6 bases). Looked up from germline, CDR1 is WSHSY and CDR2 is SAAADI. The V and J ends lost 0 bases and 3 bases respectively, with 14 bases between them. The CDR3 totals 17 residues. CDR3 region: CASSESPLNRDTGELFF. The CDR3 nucleotides are TGCGCCAGCAGTGAGTCCCCCCTCAACAGGGACACCGGGGAGCTGTTTTTT.

The chain carries TRBV18 and TRBJ2-3, with D possibly matching TRBD2 (5 bases). Trimming stripped 6 bases from V and 2 bases from J, with 15 bases between. The CDR3 loop spans 15 amino acids. Germline V gives CDR1 KGHSH, CDR2 LQKENI. CDR3: CASSGEMDFTDTQYF. CDR3 in DNA: TGTGCCAGCTCGGGAGAAATGGATTTCACAGATACGCAGTATTTT. The whole variable domain, filled in from reference TRBV18 and TRBJ2-3, reads NAGVMQNPRHLVRRRGQEARLRCSPMKGHSHVYWYRQLPEEGLKFMVYLQKENIIDESGMPKERFSAEFPKEGPSILRIQQVVRGDSAAYFCASSGEMDFTDTQYFGPGTRLTVL.

On this clone itself: Other DNA variants within this sample encode the same CDR3. The chain combines TRBV30 with TRBJ1-5; D is unclear. The V gene lost 1 base and the J gene lost 3 bases, with 7 bases spanning the gap. Germline-derived CDR1 and CDR2 are GTSNPN and SVGIG (reference sequence). The CDR3 length is 13 residues. CDR3 residues: CAWSGGPNQPQHF. The CDR3 DNA follows: TGTGCCTGGAGTGGCGGGCCCAATCAGCCCCAGCATTTT. The full variable domain, in which reference TRBV30 and TRBJ1-5 provide the parts outside the CDR3, is SQTIHQWPATLVQPVGSPLSLECTVEGTSNPNLYWYRQAAGRGLQLLFYSVGIGQISSEVPQNLSASRPQDRQFILSSKKLLLSDSGFYLCAWSGGPNQPQHFGDGTRLSIL.

DNA of the CDR3: TGTGCCAGCAGTGACTACAGACCGAACACTGAAGCTTTCTTT. This translates into CASSDYRPNTEAFF. The rearrangement joins TRBV2 to TRBJ1-1; D is ambiguous. V dropped 3 bases and J dropped 1 base, with 9 bases sitting between them. This CDR3 is 14 amino acids long. Germline loops: CDR1 SNHLY, CDR2 FYNNEI.

The chain uses TRBV5-6 and TRBJ2-3, with a tentative D call TRBD2 (7 bases). Trimming took off 4 bases at V and 0 bases at J, with 12 bases between the two ends. CDR1 is SGHDT, CDR2 YYEEEE, per germline. The CDR3 consists of 15 residues. The CDR3 DNA reads as TGTGCCAGCAGCGGGAGGGGGACTAGCACAGATACGCAGTATTTT. Amino acids: CASSGRGTSTDTQYF.

The V and J genes are TRBV7-8 and TRBJ2-1; 8 bases map to TRBD2. The V gene end was trimmed by 5 bases and the J gene end by 4 bases; junction bases not matched to a gene: 10. This CDR3 has 16 amino acids. Germline V gives CDR1 SGHVS, CDR2 FQNEAQ. For the CDR3, the DNA is TGTGCCAGCAGCCGGGCCGGCGGGGGGCTTTACAATGAGCAGTTCTTC. This translates into CASSRAGGGLYNEQFF.

The chain joins TRBV9 to TRBJ2-1; 9 positions agree with TRBD2. V shed 4 bases and J 3 bases; nucleotides not matched to a gene: 11. This CDR3 has 17 amino acids. Per germline, CDR1 SGDLS and CDR2 YYNGEE. DNA of the CDR3: TGTGCCAGCAGCTCCCATAGCGGGGGAGCTCTCTACAATGAGCAGTTCTTC. It yields the protein CASSSHSGGALYNEQFF.

The CDR3: CASSPKSGSGSTDTQYF. CDR3 nucleotides: TGTGCCAGCTCACCTAAAAGTGGTAGCGGATCCACAGATACGCAGTATTTT. V gene TRBV18 combines with J gene TRBJ2-3; possible D gene TRBD2, 6 bases. Germline values: CDR1 KGHSH, CDR2 LQKENI. V was cut by 3 bases and J by 2 bases, with 18 bases left in between. The CDR3 is made up of 17 amino acids.

The CDR3: CASRLNRGANRDGYTF. The CDR3 DNA sequence: TGTGCCAGCCGGCTGAACAGGGGCGCGAATAGGGATGGCTACACCTTC. V gene TRBV18 combines with J gene TRBJ1-2, with 7 bases lining up with TRBD1. The V gene's germline CDR1 is KGHSH and CDR2 LQKENI. V lost 8 bases to trimming and J lost 6 bases; unmatched junction nucleotides: 18. The CDR3 has 16 amino acids. Together with reference TRBV18 and TRBJ1-2, the CDR3 gives the full variable domain: NAGVMQNPRHLVRRRGQEARLRCSPMKGHSHVYWYRQLPEEGLKFMVYLQKENIIDESGMPKERFSAEFPKEGPSILRIQQVVRGDSAAYFCASRLNRGANRDGYTFGSGTRLTVV.

The chain employs TRBV28 and TRBJ1-5; 9 bases align to TRBD1. Trimming removed 6 bases from V and 6 bases from J; junction bases left unmatched: 9. Looked up from germline, CDR1 is MDHEN and CDR2 is SYDVKM. The CDR3 is 15 residues long. Written as DNA, the CDR3 is TGTGCCAGCAGCTTTTTGACAGGGGGAAGTCAGCCCCAGCATTTT. Translating it yields CASSFLTGGSQPQHF.

The gene calls are TRBV9 and TRBJ1-1; weak D call: TRBD1 (6 bases). The CDR3 is made up of 14 amino acids. Between the trimmed V and J ends, which lost 4 bases and 0 bases, there was a span of 10 bases. Germline CDR1 is SGDLS and CDR2 is YYNGEE. The DNA for the CDR3 is TGTGCCAGCAGCCCAGGGGCGATGAACACTGAAGCTTTCTTT. Its translation is CASSPGAMNTEAFF.

The rearrangement joins TRBV5-1 to TRBJ2-5; 7 bases are shared with TRBD2. V was pared by 4 bases and J by 4 bases, with 13 bases of the junction left unmatched. This CDR3 comprises 16 residues. The V gene's germline CDR1 is SGHRS and CDR2 YFSETQ. This CDR3 reads CASSRLQGRARETQYF. CDR3 DNA sequence: TGCGCCAGCAGCCGCTTACAAGGGAGGGCTCGAGAGACCCAGTACTTC.

This chain links TRBV19 with TRBJ2-2, with 9 positions matching TRBD2. This CDR3 region has 15 residues. The ends lost 3 bases at V and 4 bases at J; junction bases unmatched: 3. From germline, CDR1 is LNHDA and CDR2 SQIVND (reference sequence). CDR3 DNA: TGTGCCAGTAGTATTTCAGCGGGAGGCACCGGGGAGCTGTTTTTT. Translated, it gives CASSISAGGTGELFF.

This chain connects TRBV12-2 to TRBJ2-2; the table's D gene call, TRBD1, was not cross checked with the DNA. TRBV12-2 is flagged as a pseudogene. This CDR3 spans 15 amino acids. The CDR3 DNA reads TGTGCAAGTCGCTCCGGACAGGTGAACACCGGGGAGCTGTTTTTT. Translated: CASRSGQVNTGELFF.

The V call is TRBV7-3, the J call TRBJ2-5, with D uncertain. Trimming left V 3 bases short and J 3 bases short, with 8 bases between. Germline V CDR1 and CDR2: SGHTA, FQGTGA. The CDR3 contains 13 residues. CDR3 protein: CASSLRSKETQYF. The CDR3, as DNA: TGTGCCAGCAGCTTGCGGTCAAAAGAGACCCAGTACTTC.

The V gene is TRBV6-5, the J gene TRBJ2-5; D perhaps matches TRBD1 (6 bases). Trimming left V 0 bases short and J 4 bases short, with 12 bases between. Germline CDR1 MNHEY, CDR2 SVGAGI. The CDR3 runs 15 residues. DNA for the CDR3: TGTGCCAGCAGTTACTCGGGGGCAGGGCGAGAGACCCAGTACTTC. Protein product: CASSYSGAGRETQYF.

The chain joins TRBV5-6 to TRBJ1-2, with D perhaps matching TRBD1 (6 bases). Trimming took off 2 bases at V and 6 bases at J, with 17 bases between the two ends. This CDR3 has 15 amino acids. Germline loops: CDR1 SGHDT, CDR2 YYEEEE. The CDR3 sequence: CASSLYDRLSDGYTF. CDR3 coding DNA: TGTGCCAGCAGCTTATATGACAGGCTTTCAGATGGCTACACCTTC.

V usage is TRBV2 and J usage is TRBJ1-3; 8 bases align to TRBD1. The length of the CDR3 is 16 residues. After removal of 8 bases from V and 0 bases from J, the junction contained 9 bases not matched to a gene. Germline values: CDR1 SNHLY, CDR2 FYNNEI. The CDR3, as DNA: TGTGCCAGCTGGGGACAGGCGAGCTCCTCTGGAAACACCATATATTTT. Translated: CASWGQASSSGNTIYF.

This chain joins TRBV6-6 and TRBJ2-3; maybe TRBD1 (6 bases). The CDR3 spans 15 residues. V lost 6 bases, J lost 0 bases, and 13 bases lay in between. Germline CDR1 is MNHNY and CDR2 is SVGAGI (reference sequence). The CDR3 DNA reads TGTGCCAGCAGCCAGCTTGGGGGCAGCACAGATACGCAGTATTTT. Protein sequence: CASSQLGGSTDTQYF.

The gene calls are TRBV6-1 and TRBJ2-7; TRBD2 matches at 10 bases. The CDR3 is made up of 16 amino acids. The germline CDR1 and CDR2 sequences are MNHNS and SASEGT. Unmatched junction bases numbered 6, after V lost 2 bases and J lost 2 bases. The CDR3 region is CASSELAGEGTYEQYF. The CDR3 DNA reads TGTGCCAGCAGTGAACTAGCGGGAGAGGGCACCTACGAGCAGTACTTC.

The V call is TRBV10-3, the J call TRBJ2-1; 9 bases line up with TRBD1. With V trimmed by 5 bases and J by 9 bases, 8 bases remained unmatched. The CDR3 covers 14 residues. Germline V gene lookup returns CDR1 ENHRY and CDR2 SYGVKD. The DNA of the CDR3 is TGTGCCATCAGTCCGGGACAGGGTATGTCTGAGCAGTTCTTC. Protein sequence: CAISPGQGMSEQFF.

V and J are TRBV4-3 and TRBJ2-2; TRBD2 aligns across 9 bases. V trimming: 0 bases; J trimming: 7 bases; junction bases outside the gene matches: 6. The germline V gene has CDR1 LGHNA and CDR2 YSLEER. The CDR3 extends over 16 amino acids. The CDR3 sequence: CASSQDGAGGNGELFF. The CDR3 DNA reads as TGCGCCAGCAGCCAAGATGGAGCGGGGGGAAACGGGGAGCTGTTTTTT.

The rearrangement joins TRBV29-1 to TRBJ2-1; 7 positions match TRBD2. This CDR3 region has 14 residues. CDR1 is SQVTM and CDR2 is ANQGSEA in the germline V gene. Unmatched junction bases numbered 7, after V lost 6 bases and J lost 2 bases. CDR3 nucleotides: TGCAGCGTGGAGGGTAGCGGGCCCTACAATGAGCAGTTCTTC. This encodes CSVEGSGPYNEQFF.

The chain recombines TRBV29-1 with TRBJ2-3; 7 nucleotides line up with TRBD1. The CDR3 consists of 13 residues. The junction had 7 bases not matched to a gene; V was cut back by 5 bases and J by 5 bases. In germline, CDR1 is SQVTM, CDR2 ANQGSEA. Written as DNA, the CDR3 is TGCAGCGTTCGAGGGGGCGTTTTAGATACGCAGTATTTT. Translated: CSVRGGVLDTQYF.

This rearrangement joins TRBV2 to TRBJ2-7, with 11 bases lining up with TRBD1. J lost 6 bases, V lost 6 bases, and 7 bases had no gene match. Germline values: CDR1 SNHLY, CDR2 FYNNEI. The CDR3 is made up of 14 amino acids. In DNA, the CDR3 is TGTGCCAGCAGCACCGGACAGGGGGCCAGCGAGCAGTACTTC. It is translated as CASSTGQGASEQYF.

This rearrangement joins TRBV30 to TRBJ2-1, with a weak D call TRBD2 (6 bases). This CDR3 is 14 amino acids long. Trimming cost V 4 bases and J 3 bases, with 13 bases left between them. The germline V gene has CDR1 GTSNPN and CDR2 SVGIG (reference sequence). CDR3 residues: CAWKVASVYNEQFF. As DNA, the CDR3 is TGTGCCTGGAAGGTGGCTAGCGTCTACAATGAGCAGTTCTTC.

Details on this clone: The sample contains more than one DNA sequence encoding this CDR3. This chain joins TRBV2 and TRBJ2-4; TRBD1 is a possible D gene (6 bases). Between the trimmed V and J ends, which lost 8 bases and 8 bases, there was a span of 16 bases. From germline, CDR1 is SNHLY and CDR2 FYNNEI. The CDR3 contains 13 residues. CDR3 nucleotides: TGTGCCAGCGAGGACAGAGCAGTGGACATTCAGTACTTC. Protein: CASEDRAVDIQYF.

This chain links TRBV30 with TRBJ1-2; 8 bases line up with TRBD1. Per the germline V gene, CDR1 is GTSNPN and CDR2 is SVGIG (reference sequence). J lost 8 bases, V lost 2 bases, and 10 bases had no gene match. CDR3 size: 14 residues. CDR3 sequence reads: CAWSSPGQAEGYTF. CDR3 nucleotides: TGTGCCTGGAGTTCACCGGGACAGGCGGAGGGCTACACCTTC.

The rearrangement links TRBV2 to TRBJ1-1; no definite D call. The CDR3 is 14 amino acids. Germline V gene lookup returns CDR1 SNHLY and CDR2 FYNNEI. V was trimmed by 4 bases and J by 0 bases, leaving 9 bases between them. The CDR3 protein is CASSVLYMNTEAFF. CDR3 coding DNA: TGTGCCAGCAGTGTTTTATACATGAACACTGAAGCTTTCTTT.